A selection of T cell receptor beta chains follows, all from one sample in a study of regulatory T cells in long-lasting Graves disease. TCRdb re-called the multiplex PCR reads through MiXCR, storing one row per CDR3 protein. The sample has roughly 560,000 distinct CDR3 sequences, about 16% seen once. Separately, the same data were catalogued under a study of T cells in Graves' hyperthyroidism and ophthalmopathy.

The source was peripheral blood mononuclear cells (PBMCs), collected at new diagnosis, from a patient treated with antithyroid drugs. The receptors stem from a woman aged 40-60 years with Graves disease. Each CDR3 is given with its conserved first and last residue. A D gene is named only where the DNA matches it firmly. The size field is filled for only some rows; it gives once, few, many or a size class.

-,TRBJ2-6,many,TRBV7-9,CASSLDGGWGSGANVLTF,TGTGCCAGCAGCTTAGATGGCGGTTGGGGCTCTGGGGCCAACGTCCTGACTTTC
TRBD1,TRBJ2-5,many,TRBV5-5,CASSPRTGSFPETQYF,TGTGCCAGCAGCCCCCGGACAGGGAGCTTCCCAGAGACCCAGTACTTC
-,TRBJ1-5,-,TRBV19,CASSELAGDEWSNQPQRF,TGTGCCAGTAGTGAGTTGGCAGGCGACGAGTGGAGCAATCAGCCCCAGCGTTTT
TRBD1,TRBJ2-7,-,TRBV6-1,CASSPGRGQSYEQYF,TGTGCCAGCAGCCCTGGAAGGGGGCAGTCTTACGAGCAGTACTTC
-,TRBJ1-4,-,TRBV15,CATSRDLQFIEKLFF,TGTGCCACCAGCAGAGATCTCCAGTTTATTGAAAAACTGTTTTTT
-,TRBJ1-1,-,TRBV10-3,CATRREGVNNEAFF,TGTGCCACCCGACGGGAGGGGGTGAACAATGAAGCTTTCTTT
TRBD1,TRBJ1-2,many,TRBV3-1,CASSQRTGGFYGYTF,TGTGCCAGCAGCCAACGGACAGGGGGCTTCTATGGCTACACCTTC
TRBD1,TRBJ1-1,many,TRBV6-5,CASSYPQGVGTEAFF,TGTGCCAGCAGTTACCCTCAGGGGGTAGGGACTGAAGCTTTCTTT
TRBD1,TRBJ1-1,-,TRBV7-2,CASSTDRVSTEAFF,TGTGCCAGCAGCACTGACAGGGTGAGCACTGAAGCTTTCTTT
-,TRBJ1-6,-,TRBV19,CASSDVRRDLRSPLHF,TGTGCCAGTAGCGACGTACGCAGGGACTTAAGATCACCCCTCCACTTT
TRBD1,TRBJ1-5,few,TRBV3-1,CASSPGTGKTQPQHF,TGTGCCAGCAGCCCCGGGACAGGGAAGACTCAGCCCCAGCATTTT
TRBD1,TRBJ1-2,many,TRBV20-1,CSFIDRGPGYTF,TGCAGCTTCATAGACAGGGGGCCAGGCTACACCTTC
-,TRBJ2-3,many,TRBV5-1,CASSLWYADTQYF,TGCGCCAGCAGCTTGTGGTACGCAGATACGCAGTATTTT